This T cell receptor beta chain stems from a study of OX40 agonist ivuxolimab in advanced cancers. Context from the whole study: Ivuxolimab was a fully human IgG2 agonistic monoclonal antibody targeting the costimulatory receptor OX40 (CD134). Intravenous ivuxolimab was administered to patients every 2 weeks at six dose levels: 0.01, 0.1, 0.3, 1.5, 3 and 10 mg/kg. Of the approximately 53 patients in dose escalation, about 20 had hepatocellular carcinoma, around 15 had melanoma, 9 had renal cell carcinoma and 9 had head and neck cancer. In the dose-escalation cohort, roughly four fifths of patients were male, and the mean age was approximately 60 years, with a range of about 20 to 90. Patients were allowed to have had prior anti-PD-1, anti-PD-L1 or anti-CTLA-4 therapy, and roughly 40% of the dose-escalation patients had been treated with checkpoint inhibitors. Partial responses occurred in three dose-escalation patients, of whom one had hepatocellular carcinoma and two had cutaneous melanoma. Peripheral TCRbeta sequencing was intended to test whether TCR sequence diversity was altered and clonal T-cell expansion was caused by ivuxolimab. The paper describes the monotherapy dose-escalation part (N of about 54 patients) of the phase I trial of ivuxolimab.

On the study overall, not on this receptor specifically: Which antigens the clonally expanded peripheral T cells were specific for was not determined. On average, CD8+ T cells showed more expanded clones than CD4+ T cells after ivuxolimab. Low levels of normalized T-cell clonal expansion were also seen in some patients who did not respond. In partial responders in the 0.1-3.0 mg/kg groups, normalized peripheral clonal expansion was found to be among the lowest, especially among CD8+ T cells. At doses of 0.1 to 3.0 mg/kg, clonal expansion of both CD4+ and CD8+ blood T cells was observed from baseline to week 6.

Points on this clone: What this receptor recognizes is not known. Per-base qualities were not stored, and no clone one base away is much larger.

Patients with autoimmune disease history or receiving systemic immunosuppression were excluded from the trial. Peripheral blood for TCR sequencing was collected from all dose cohorts at baseline, on cycle 4 day 1, and on cycle 7 day 1. The samples were drawn from a first-in-human, open-label, multicenter phase I dose-escalation trial of ivuxolimab. Adults with locally advanced or metastatic melanoma, renal cell, hepatocellular, or head and neck squamous cell carcinoma were enrolled in the trial. CD4+ and CD8+ T cells were sorted separately from peripheral blood before TCR sequencing. Genomic DNA was extracted from sorted cells for sequencing of the TCRbeta CDR3 region. The immunoSEQ Assay was used to sequence the TCRbeta CDR3 regions. TCRdb mirrors the immuneACCESS table, restricted to in-frame sequences. Some clones are absent from its copies; in checked studies, under half trace to an unresolved V gene, and the reason for the others is unknown. The sample profile shows about 48,000 clones; approximately 81% of them were found once. About 10% of the sample is taken by the ten largest.

CDR1 MGHRA and CDR2 YSYEKL are derived from the germline V gene. Germline trimming: 2 bases from V, 3 bases from J; junction bases outside gene matches: 4. The CDR3 runs 16 amino acids, cysteine and phenylalanine included. Only the CDR3 part of the read is kept: 48 bases, read in frame from the first base. This clonotype was sampled from an adult with an advanced solid tumor such as melanoma, head and neck, liver or kidney cancer. Sequencing was performed on CD4+ or CD8+ T cells sorted from blood, taken in a trial of the OX40 agonist ivuxolimab. The sequence links TRBV4-1 to TRBJ2-1; 10 bases in the middle match TRBD2. The CDR3 corresponds to CASSQSGRAIYNEQFF. The DNA sequence is as follows: TGCGCCAGCAGCCAAAGCGGGAGGGCCATCTACAATGAGCAGTTCTTC.